Presented here are 20 T cell receptor beta chains from one specimen sequenced in a study of response to subunit inactivated influenza vaccine. TCRdb fed the RT-PCR reads into MiXCR, producing one record per CDR3 protein. The table lists around 570,000 distinct CDR3 sequences, around 8% of them singletons. The sample was PBMCs from blood, taken less than 30 months after vaccination. The receptors were gathered from a man in his fifties or sixties who received an inactivated influenza vaccine.

The V call is TRBV19, the J call TRBJ2-1, with TRBD2 as a possible D gene (7 bases). Germline CDR1 is LNHDA and CDR2 is SQIVND (reference sequence). The ends were cut back, 7 bases at V and 6 bases at J, with 19 bases in the middle. The CDR3 is made up of 15 amino acids. The CDR3 DNA follows: TGTGCCAGTACCCTGGTGGGGGGGGCCCCCAATGAGCAGTTCTTC. Its translation is CASTLVGGAPNEQFF. Based on the CDR3 plus reference TRBV19 and TRBJ2-1, the full variable domain is DGGITQSPKYLFRKEGQNVTLSCEQNLNHDAMYWYRQDPGQGLRLIYYSQIVNDFQKGDIAEGYSVSREKKESFPLTVTSAQKNPTAFYLCASTLVGGAPNEQFFGPGTRLTVL.

This clonotype was counted only a few times. The chain joins TRBV11-1 to TRBJ2-1; 7 nucleotides line up with TRBD2. V gave up 7 bases and J gave up 4 bases; unmatched junction bases: 7. Germline CDR1 and CDR2: SGHAT and FQDESV (reference sequence). This CDR3 is built from 14 residues. CDR3 sequence (DNA): TGTGCCAGCACTTCGGGGGACTATTACAATGAGCAGTTCTTC. Protein sequence: CASTSGDYYNEQFF.

V and J are TRBV29-1 and TRBJ2-7, with D maybe TRBD2 (7 bases). The germline CDR1 and CDR2 sequences are SQVTM and ANQGSEA. CDR3 length equals 14 residues. The V end was cut by 1 base, the J end by 3 bases, with 13 bases between. The CDR3 is CSVEVQGGNYEQYF. The CDR3 coding sequence is TGCAGCGTTGAAGTACAGGGAGGGAACTACGAGCAGTACTTC.

This clonotype appeared a few times. V and J are TRBV5-6 and TRBJ2-3; a possible D gene is TRBD2 (6 bases). Germline V gene data show CDR1 as SGHDT and CDR2 as YYEEEE. The CDR3 is 15 residues long. Trimming pared 0 bases from V and 2 bases from J, leaving 10 bases between. The CDR3 coding sequence is TGTGCCAGCAGCTTGGAAGGGGAGGACACAGATACGCAGTATTTT. Amino acid sequence: CASSLEGEDTDTQYF.

This clonotype was recorded a few times. The V and J genes are TRBV11-2 and TRBJ2-3; D is perhaps TRBD1 (6 bases). V lost 2 bases and J 6 bases, leaving 12 bases between the germline ends. The germline V gene encodes CDR1 SGHAT and CDR2 FQNNGV. The CDR3 consists of 14 residues. CDR3 sequence reads: CASSLQGTGDTQYF. The CDR3 DNA is TGTGCCAGCAGCTTACAGGGGACCGGCGATACGCAGTATTTT.

This clonotype has more than one count but fewer than ten. CDR3 nucleotide sequence: TGTGCCAGCAGTGGGACCTTTACGGGTCAGCCCCAGCATTTT. Amino acids: CASSGTFTGQPQHF. The rearrangement links TRBV6-2 or TRBV6-3 to TRBJ1-5, with a weak D call TRBD1 (5 bases). Germline CDR1 and CDR2: MNHEY and SVGEGT. CDR3 length: 14 residues. Trimming stripped 5 bases from V and 6 bases from J, with 14 bases between.

The chain couples TRBV7-2 to TRBJ2-5, with no clear D. V gave up 4 bases and J gave up 9 bases, with 18 bases separating them. Germline V gives CDR1 SGHTA, CDR2 FQGNSA. There are 14 residues in the CDR3. The DNA of the CDR3 is TGTGCCAGCAGCTCACGGACCGCCCCGACGTCCCAGTACTTC. The encoded protein is CASSSRTAPTSQYF.

The sample holds many counts of this clonotype. This chain connects TRBV3-1 to TRBJ1-5, with D uncertain. The CDR3 runs to 13 residues. The V gene's germline CDR1 is LGHDT and CDR2 YNNKEL (reference sequence). V was clipped by 1 base and J by 4 bases, with 5 bases between them. CDR3 sequence: CASSQAQNQPQHF. CDR3 DNA: TGTGCCAGCAGCCAAGCACAGAATCAGCCCCAGCATTTT.

The sample holds a few counts of this clonotype. V gene TRBV7-2 combines with J gene TRBJ1-2, with D possibly matching TRBD1 (5 bases). Germline V gene lookup returns CDR1 SGHTA and CDR2 FQGNSA. Trimming removed 5 bases from V and 7 bases from J, with 14 bases in between. The CDR3 has 13 amino acids. The CDR3 loop is CASSRAGSAGYTF. CDR3 nucleotide sequence: TGTGCCAGCAGCCGTGCAGGGTCCGCTGGCTACACCTTC. Filled out from reference TRBV7-2 and TRBJ1-2, the complete variable domain reads GAGVSQSPSNKVTEKGKDVELRCDPISGHTALYWYRQSLGQGLEFLIYFQGNSAPDKSGLPSDRFSAERTGGSVSTLTIQRTQQEDSAVYLCASSRAGSAGYTFGSGTRLTVV.

V usage is TRBV6-5 and J usage is TRBJ2-5; 9 positions match TRBD2. This CDR3 contains 15 residues. V was clipped by 2 bases and J by 4 bases; unmatched bases: 5. The germline V gene encodes CDR1 MNHEY and CDR2 SVGAGI. The CDR3 coding sequence is TGTGCCAGCAGTTACCGGCGGGGGGGATTAGAGACCCAGTACTTC. Its protein product is CASSYRRGGLETQYF.

There are many counts of this clonotype. The rearrangement uses TRBV7-2 and TRBJ2-3; D is perhaps TRBD1 or TRBD2 (5 bases each). The V end was cut by 4 bases, the J end by 2 bases, with 13 bases between. Germline loops: CDR1 SGHTA, CDR2 FQGNSA. This CDR3 spans 15 amino acids. As DNA, the CDR3 is TGTGCCAGCAGCTCGGGACGGATTTCCACAGATACGCAGTATTTT. As protein: CASSSGRISTDTQYF.

In regard to this clonotype: This may be a read error: a much more frequent sequence differs by one nucleotide. The V call is TRBV12-3 or TRBV12-4, the J call TRBJ2-5, with D unclear. The CDR3 is made up of 14 amino acids. The CDR3 sequence: CAGSFSPYQETQYF. Written as DNA, the CDR3 is TGTGCCGGCAGTTTCAGTCCGTACCAAGAGACCCAGTACTTC.

The chain is built from TRBV4-1 and TRBJ2-1; 10 bases agree with TRBD2. The V gene's germline CDR1 is MGHRA and CDR2 YSYEKL. The V gene end was trimmed by 4 bases and the J gene end by 6 bases; junction bases not matched to a gene: 12. The CDR3 runs 17 residues. The CDR3 here is CASSPRGSGGAVNEQFF. The CDR3 DNA reads as TGCGCCAGCAGCCCCAGGGGAAGCGGGGGGGCTGTCAATGAGCAGTTCTTC.

The chain uses TRBV7-9 and TRBJ1-1; the D gene is possibly TRBD1 (6 bases). CDR1 SEHNR and CDR2 FQNEAQ come from the germline V gene (reference sequence). Between the trimmed V and J ends, which lost 2 bases and 4 bases, there was a span of 11 bases. The CDR3 loop spans 14 amino acids. The CDR3 loop is CASSLQGRGTEAFF. Written as DNA, the CDR3 is TGTGCCAGCAGCTTACAGGGGAGGGGCACTGAAGCTTTCTTT.

V and J are TRBV20-1 and TRBJ2-3, with D unresolved. Trimming took off 1 base at V and 4 bases at J, with 12 bases between the two ends. The length of the CDR3 is 14 residues. Germline V gives CDR1 DFQATT, CDR2 SNEGSKA (reference sequence). The CDR3 DNA reads as TGCAGTGCTAGAGGAGCCTCCGGGTCAGATACGCAGTATTTT. Translation gives CSARGASGSDTQYF.

This clonotype was recorded a few times. This chain joins TRBV7-2 and TRBJ2-1; D may be TRBD2 (5 bases). V lost 3 bases to trimming and J lost 4 bases, with 7 bases between them. Germline V gives CDR1 SGHTA, CDR2 FQGNSA. The length of the CDR3 is 13 residues. Here the CDR3 reads CASSFQRYNEQFF. For the CDR3, the DNA is TGTGCCAGCAGCTTCCAGCGGTACAATGAGCAGTTCTTC. Filled out from reference TRBV7-2 and TRBJ2-1, the complete variable domain reads GAGVSQSPSNKVTEKGKDVELRCDPISGHTALYWYRQSLGQGLEFLIYFQGNSAPDKSGLPSDRFSAERTGGSVSTLTIQRTQQEDSAVYLCASSFQRYNEQFFGPGTRLTVL.

This clonotype was observed many times. V usage is TRBV6-2 or TRBV6-3 and J usage is TRBJ2-3; 9 nucleotides line up with TRBD2. The CDR3 runs 16 residues. V trimming: 0 bases; J trimming: 5 bases; junction bases outside the gene matches: 6. CDR1 is MNHEY and CDR2 is SVGEGT in the germline V gene. The CDR3 protein is CASSYSREGHRDTQYF. CDR3 coding DNA: TGTGCCAGCAGTTACTCGCGGGAGGGCCATAGAGATACGCAGTATTTT.

This clonotype has a handful of counts. The chain uses TRBV6-1 and TRBJ1-5; the match to TRBD1 covers 7 bases. The germline V gene has CDR1 MNHNS and CDR2 SASEGT. Losses at the gene ends were 4 bases for V and 5 bases for J; bases not matched to a gene: 8. CDR3 size: 15 residues. The CDR3 reads CASSAAGTVDQPQHF. The CDR3 DNA is TGTGCCAGCAGTGCTGCGGGGACAGTGGATCAGCCCCAGCATTTT.

The sample holds a few counts of this clonotype. This chain joins TRBV20-1 and TRBJ1-4; 7 nucleotides match TRBD1. The ends lost 7 bases at V and 6 bases at J; junction bases unmatched: 11. The CDR3 spans 14 residues. Germline-derived CDR1 and CDR2 are DFQATT and SNEGSKA (reference sequence). The CDR3 DNA sequence: TGCAGTGTTATTCAGGGGGGGGCCGATGAAAAACTGTTTTTT. It specifies CSVIQGGADEKLFF.

This clonotype was counted many times. This chain links TRBV9 with TRBJ2-4; no reliable D call. CDR1 SGDLS and CDR2 YYNGEE come from the germline V gene. The CDR3 has 11 residues. Trimming left V 7 bases short and J 6 bases short, with 8 bases between. The CDR3, as DNA: TGTGCCAGCGAAAAAGCAAACATTCAGTACTTC. This gives the protein CASEKANIQYF.